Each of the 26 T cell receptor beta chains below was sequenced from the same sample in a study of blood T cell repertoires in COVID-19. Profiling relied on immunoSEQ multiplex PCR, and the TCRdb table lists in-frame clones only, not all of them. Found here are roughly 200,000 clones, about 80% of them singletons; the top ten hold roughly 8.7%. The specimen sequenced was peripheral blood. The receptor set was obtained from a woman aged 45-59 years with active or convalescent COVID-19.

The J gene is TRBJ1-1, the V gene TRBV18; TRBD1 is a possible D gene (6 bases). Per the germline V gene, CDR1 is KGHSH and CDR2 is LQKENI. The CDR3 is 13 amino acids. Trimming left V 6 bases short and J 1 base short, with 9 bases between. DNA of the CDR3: TGTGCCAGCTCGCAGGGGACGAACACTGAAGCTTTCTTT. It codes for CASSQGTNTEAFF.

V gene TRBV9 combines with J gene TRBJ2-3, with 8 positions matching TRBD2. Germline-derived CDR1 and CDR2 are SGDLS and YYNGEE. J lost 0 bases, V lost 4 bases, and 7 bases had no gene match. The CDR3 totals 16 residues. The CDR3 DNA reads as TGTGCCAGCAGCTCCCGGGGGGGGTCTAGCACAGATACGCAGTATTTT. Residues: CASSSRGGSSTDTQYF.

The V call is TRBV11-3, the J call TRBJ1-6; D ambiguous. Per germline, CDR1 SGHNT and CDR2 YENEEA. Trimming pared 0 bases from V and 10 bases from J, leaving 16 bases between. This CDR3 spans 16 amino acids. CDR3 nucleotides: TGTGCCAGCAGCTTAGATCCTACCGGGAAGGACTCACCCCTCCACTTT. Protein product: CASSLDPTGKDSPLHF.

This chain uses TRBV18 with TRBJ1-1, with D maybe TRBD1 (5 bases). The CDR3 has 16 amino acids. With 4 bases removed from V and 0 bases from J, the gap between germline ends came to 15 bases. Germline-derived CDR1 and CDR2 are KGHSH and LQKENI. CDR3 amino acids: CASSQSGGDLNTEAFF. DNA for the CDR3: TGTGCCAGCTCACAATCCGGGGGAGACTTGAACACTGAAGCTTTCTTT.

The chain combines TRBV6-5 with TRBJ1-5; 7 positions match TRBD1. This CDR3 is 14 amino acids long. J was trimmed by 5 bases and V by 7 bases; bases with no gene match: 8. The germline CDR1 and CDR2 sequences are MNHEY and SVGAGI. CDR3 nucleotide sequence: TGTGCCAGCACCACCCAGGGGGTCTATCAGCCCCAGCATTTT. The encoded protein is CASTTQGVYQPQHF.

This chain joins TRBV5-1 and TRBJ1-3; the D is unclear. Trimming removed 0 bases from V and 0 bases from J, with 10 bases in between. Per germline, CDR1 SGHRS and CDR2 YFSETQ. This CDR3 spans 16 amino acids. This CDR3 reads CASSLEPGISGNTIYF. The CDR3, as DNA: TGCGCCAGCAGCTTGGAGCCGGGTATCTCTGGAAACACCATATATTTT.

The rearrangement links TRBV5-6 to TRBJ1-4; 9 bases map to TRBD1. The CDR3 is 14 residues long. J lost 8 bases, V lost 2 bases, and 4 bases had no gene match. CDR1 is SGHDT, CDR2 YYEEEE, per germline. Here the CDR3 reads CASSLTGGVEKLFF. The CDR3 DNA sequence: TGTGCCAGCAGCTTAACAGGGGGCGTCGAAAAACTGTTTTTT.

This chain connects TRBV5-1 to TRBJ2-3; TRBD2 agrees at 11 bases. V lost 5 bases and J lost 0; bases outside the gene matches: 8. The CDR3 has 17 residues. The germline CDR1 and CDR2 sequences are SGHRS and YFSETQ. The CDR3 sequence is CASSSGTSGSSTDTQYF. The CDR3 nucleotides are TGCGCCAGCAGTTCCGGGACTAGCGGCTCTAGCACAGATACGCAGTATTTT.

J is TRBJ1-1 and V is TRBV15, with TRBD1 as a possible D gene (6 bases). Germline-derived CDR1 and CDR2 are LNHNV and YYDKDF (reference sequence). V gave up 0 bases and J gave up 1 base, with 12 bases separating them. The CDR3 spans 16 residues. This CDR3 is CATSREPRGANTEAFF. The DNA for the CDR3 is TGTGCCACCAGCAGAGAACCTCGGGGGGCGAACACTGAAGCTTTCTTT.

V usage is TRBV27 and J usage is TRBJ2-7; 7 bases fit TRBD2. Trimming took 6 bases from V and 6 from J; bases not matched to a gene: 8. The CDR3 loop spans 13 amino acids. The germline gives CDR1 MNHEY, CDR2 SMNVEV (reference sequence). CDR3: CASRRAGRAEQYF. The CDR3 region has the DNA TGTGCCAGCAGGAGAGCGGGAAGGGCCGAGCAGTACTTC.

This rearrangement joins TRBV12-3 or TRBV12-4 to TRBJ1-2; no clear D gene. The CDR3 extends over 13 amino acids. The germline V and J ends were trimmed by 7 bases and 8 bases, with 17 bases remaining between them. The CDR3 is CASTPLHEGGYTF. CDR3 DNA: TGTGCCAGCACCCCACTCCACGAGGGAGGCTACACCTTC.

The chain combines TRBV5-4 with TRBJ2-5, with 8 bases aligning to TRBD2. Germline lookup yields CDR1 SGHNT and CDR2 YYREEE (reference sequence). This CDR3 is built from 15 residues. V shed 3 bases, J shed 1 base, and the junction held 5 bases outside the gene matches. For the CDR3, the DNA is TGTGCCAGCAGCTATGCCCGGGGGGGCCAAGAGACCCAGTACTTC. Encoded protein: CASSYARGGQETQYF.

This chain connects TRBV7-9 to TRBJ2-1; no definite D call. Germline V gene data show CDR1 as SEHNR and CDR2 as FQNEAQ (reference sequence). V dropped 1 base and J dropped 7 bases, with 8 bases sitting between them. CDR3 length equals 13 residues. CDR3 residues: CASSLVVENEQFF. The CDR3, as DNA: TGTGCCAGCAGCTTAGTGGTGGAGAATGAGCAGTTCTTC.

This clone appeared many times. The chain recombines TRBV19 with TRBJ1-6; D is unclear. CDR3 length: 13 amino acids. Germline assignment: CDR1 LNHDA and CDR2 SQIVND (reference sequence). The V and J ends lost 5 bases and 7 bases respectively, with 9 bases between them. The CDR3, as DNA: TGTGCCAGTAGTCTCAGTAAAAATTCACCCCTCCACTTT. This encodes CASSLSKNSPLHF.

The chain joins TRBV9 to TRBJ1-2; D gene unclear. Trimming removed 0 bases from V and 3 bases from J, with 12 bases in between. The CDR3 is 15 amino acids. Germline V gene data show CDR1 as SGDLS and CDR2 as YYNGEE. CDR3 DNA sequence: TGTGCCAGCAGCGTAGGAAGAGGACTCGACTATGGCTACACCTTC. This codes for CASSVGRGLDYGYTF.

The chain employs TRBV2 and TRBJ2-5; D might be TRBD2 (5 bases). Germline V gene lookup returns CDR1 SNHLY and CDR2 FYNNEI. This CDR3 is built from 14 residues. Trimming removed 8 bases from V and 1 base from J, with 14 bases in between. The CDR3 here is CASGLFEVQETQYF. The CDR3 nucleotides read TGTGCCAGCGGACTTTTTGAGGTCCAAGAGACCCAGTACTTC.

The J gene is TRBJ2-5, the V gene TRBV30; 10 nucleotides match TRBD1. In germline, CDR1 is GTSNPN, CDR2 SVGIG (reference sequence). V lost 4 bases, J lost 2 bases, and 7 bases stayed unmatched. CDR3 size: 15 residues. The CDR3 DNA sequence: TGTGCCTGGACATCCGGGACAGGGGTTCAAGAGACCCAGTACTTC. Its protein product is CAWTSGTGVQETQYF.

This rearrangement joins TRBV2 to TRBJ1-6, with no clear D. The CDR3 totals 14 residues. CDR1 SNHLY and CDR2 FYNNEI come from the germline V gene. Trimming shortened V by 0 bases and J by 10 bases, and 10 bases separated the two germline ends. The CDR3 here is CASSEAPSVSPLHF. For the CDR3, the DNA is TGTGCCAGCAGTGAAGCACCCAGCGTATCACCCCTCCACTTT.

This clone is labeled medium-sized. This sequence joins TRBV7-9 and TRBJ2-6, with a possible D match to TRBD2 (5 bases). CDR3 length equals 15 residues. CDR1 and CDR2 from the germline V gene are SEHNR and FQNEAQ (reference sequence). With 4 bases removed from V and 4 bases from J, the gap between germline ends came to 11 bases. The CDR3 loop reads CASSSWEPGANVLTF. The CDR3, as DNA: TGTGCCAGCAGCTCTTGGGAGCCGGGGGCCAACGTCCTGACTTTC.

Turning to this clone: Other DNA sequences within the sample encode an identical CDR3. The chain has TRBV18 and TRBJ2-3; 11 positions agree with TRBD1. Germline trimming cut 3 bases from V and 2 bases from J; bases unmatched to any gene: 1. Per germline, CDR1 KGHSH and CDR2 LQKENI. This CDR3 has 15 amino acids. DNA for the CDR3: TGTGCCAGCTCACCCGGACAGGGGGCCACAGATACGCAGTATTTT. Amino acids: CASSPGQGATDTQYF.

The CDR3 region has the DNA TGTGCCAGCAGCGTCGGTGGGGTACAGGGGGAGGACGAGCAGTACTTC. Translation gives CASSVGGVQGEDEQYF. V and J are TRBV7-6 and TRBJ2-7; 8 bases fit TRBD1. The length of the CDR3 is 16 residues. Germline CDR1 reads SGHVS; CDR2 reads FNYEAQ. V trimming: 5 bases; J trimming: 5 bases; junction bases outside the gene matches: 14.

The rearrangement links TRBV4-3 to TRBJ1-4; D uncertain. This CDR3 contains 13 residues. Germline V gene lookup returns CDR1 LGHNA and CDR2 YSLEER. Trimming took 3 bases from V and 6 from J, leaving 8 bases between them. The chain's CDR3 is CASSQAMDEKLFF. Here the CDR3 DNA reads TGCGCCAGCAGCCAGGCAATGGATGAAAAACTGTTTTTT.

The CDR3 DNA sequence: TGTGCCAGCAGCTCACCCGACGGGGATGAAAAACTGTTTTTT. Residues: CASSSPDGDEKLFF. This sequence joins TRBV5-4 and TRBJ1-4; no reliable D call. The CDR3 contains 14 residues. Trimming took 3 bases from V and 6 from J, leaving 12 bases between them. The germline gives CDR1 SGHNT, CDR2 YYREEE (reference sequence). Looking up the rest from reference TRBV5-4 and TRBJ1-4 gives the full variable domain: ETGVTQSPTHLIKTRGQQVTLRCSSQSGHNTVSWYQQALGQGPQFIFQYYREEENGRGNFPPRFSGLQFPNYSSELNVNALELDDSALYLCASSSPDGDEKLFFGSGTQLSVL.

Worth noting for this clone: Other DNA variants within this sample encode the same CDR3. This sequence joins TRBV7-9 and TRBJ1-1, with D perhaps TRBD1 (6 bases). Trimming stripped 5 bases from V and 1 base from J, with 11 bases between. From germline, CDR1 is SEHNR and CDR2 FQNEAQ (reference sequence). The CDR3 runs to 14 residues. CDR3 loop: CASSPWTENTEAFF. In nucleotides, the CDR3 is TGTGCCAGCAGCCCCTGGACAGAGAACACTGAAGCTTTCTTT. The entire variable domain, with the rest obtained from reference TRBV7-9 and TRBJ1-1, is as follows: DTGVSQNPRHKITKRGQNVTFRCDPISEHNRLYWYRQTLGQGPEFLTYFQNEAQLEKSRLLSDRFSAERPKGSFSTLEIQRTEQGDSAMYLCASSPWTENTEAFFGQGTRLTVV.

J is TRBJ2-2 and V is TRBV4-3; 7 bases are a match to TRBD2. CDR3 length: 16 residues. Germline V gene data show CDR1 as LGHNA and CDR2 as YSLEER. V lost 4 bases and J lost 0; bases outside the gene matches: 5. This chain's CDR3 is CASSPGRRTNTGELFF. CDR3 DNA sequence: TGCGCCAGCAGCCCCGGGAGGAGGACGAACACCGGGGAGCTGTTTTTT.

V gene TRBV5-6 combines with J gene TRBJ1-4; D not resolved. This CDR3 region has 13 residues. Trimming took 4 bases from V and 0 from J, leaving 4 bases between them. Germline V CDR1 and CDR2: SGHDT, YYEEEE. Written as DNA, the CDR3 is TGTGCCAGCAGCCTCGCAACTAATGAAAAACTGTTTTTT. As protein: CASSLATNEKLFF.